This TCR beta chain was recorded in a study of T cells expressing NK-cell markers. Study information: Eight donors were sequenced, seven testing HCMV-seropositive and one testing seronegative.

CDR3 length: 13 amino acids. Germline loops: CDR1 SGHVS, CDR2 FNYEAQ. Reprocessing the 5' RACE reads, TCRdb reports a single entry for every CDR3 protein and omits DNA. This repertoire comprises about 180,000 distinct CDR3 sequences; its ten largest clones make up 20%. The specimen sequenced was blood T cells: a sorted CD56 or NKG2C T cell subset, CD4+ or CD8+ T cells, or bulk PBMC T cells (not recorded which). This chain uses TRBV7-6 with TRBJ2-1; no DNA is available, so the TRBD1 call from TCRdb remains unchecked. The source of this sequence is a man aged 18-69 years in good health. The chain's CDR3 is CASSLGGPEEQFF.